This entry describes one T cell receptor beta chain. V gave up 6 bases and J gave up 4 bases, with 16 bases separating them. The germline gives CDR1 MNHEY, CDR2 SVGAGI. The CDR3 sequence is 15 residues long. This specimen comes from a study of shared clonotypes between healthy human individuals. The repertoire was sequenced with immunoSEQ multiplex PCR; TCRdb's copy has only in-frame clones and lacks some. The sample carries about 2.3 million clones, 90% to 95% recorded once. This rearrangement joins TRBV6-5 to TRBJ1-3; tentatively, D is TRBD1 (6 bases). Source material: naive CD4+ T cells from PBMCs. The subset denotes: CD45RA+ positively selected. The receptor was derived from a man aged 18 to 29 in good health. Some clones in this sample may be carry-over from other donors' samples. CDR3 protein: CASRRSTGLGNTIYF. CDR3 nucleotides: TGTGCCAGCAGAAGATCTACAGGGTTGGGAAACACCATATATTTT.